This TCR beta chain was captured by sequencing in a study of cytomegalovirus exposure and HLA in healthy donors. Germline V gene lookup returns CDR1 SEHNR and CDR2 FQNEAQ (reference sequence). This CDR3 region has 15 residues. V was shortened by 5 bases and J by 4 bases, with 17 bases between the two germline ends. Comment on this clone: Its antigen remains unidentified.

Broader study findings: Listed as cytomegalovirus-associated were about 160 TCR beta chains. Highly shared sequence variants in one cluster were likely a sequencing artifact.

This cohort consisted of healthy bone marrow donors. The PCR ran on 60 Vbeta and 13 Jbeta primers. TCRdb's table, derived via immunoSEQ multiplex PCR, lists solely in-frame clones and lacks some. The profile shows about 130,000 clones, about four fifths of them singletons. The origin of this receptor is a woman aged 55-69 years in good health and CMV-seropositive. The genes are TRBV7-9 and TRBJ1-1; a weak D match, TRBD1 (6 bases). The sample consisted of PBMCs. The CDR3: CASSPGKGGSTEAFF. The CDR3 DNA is TGTGCCAGCAGCCCAGGAAAGGGGGGGAGCACTGAAGCTTTCTTT. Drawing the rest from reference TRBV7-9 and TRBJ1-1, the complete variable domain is DTGVSQNPRHKITKRGQNVTFRCDPISEHNRLYWYRQTLGQGPEFLTYFQNEAQLEKSRLLSDRFSAERPKGSFSTLEIQRTEQGDSAMYLCASSPGKGGSTEAFFGQGTRLTVV.